This T cell receptor (beta chain) was sequenced in a study of blood T cell repertoires in COVID-19. This CDR3 spans 15 amino acids. Germline lookup yields CDR1 SEHNR and CDR2 FQNEAQ (reference sequence). Trimming cost V 5 bases and J 0 bases, with 14 bases left between them. The protocol was immunoSEQ multiplex PCR, while the TCRdb copy is restricted to in-frame clones and leaves out a portion. The data contain about 210,000 clones, around 88% of them singletons. The receptor comes from a young man with active or convalescent COVID-19. The sequencing input was peripheral blood. This chain links TRBV7-9 with TRBJ2-7; D unresolved. CDR3 DNA sequence: TGTGCCAGCAGCGCCCCGGGTCTCGGCTCCTACGAGCAGTACTTC. It translates to CASSAPGLGSYEQYF.